This TCR beta chain derives from a study of radiotherapy plus CTLA-4 blockade in lung cancer. The data were produced by immunoSEQ multiplex PCR, yet TCRdb's version contains in-frame clones alone and is incomplete. Here the sample spans tens of thousands of clones, more than 80% being singletons. CDR3 length: 13 amino acids. V lost 5 bases and J lost 6; bases outside the gene matches: 2. CDR1 is SGHNT, CDR2 YENEEA, per germline. This TCR was sampled from a human donor with non-small cell lung cancer who had stable disease on radiotherapy plus ipilimumab. This material consisted of peripheral blood, taken from a patient treated with radiotherapy plus ipilimumab. The chain combines TRBV11-3 with TRBJ2-2; 8 nucleotides match TRBD1. The CDR3, as DNA: TGTGCCAGCAGCAGACAGGGGTCCGGGGAGCTGTTTTTT. Amino acid sequence: CASSRQGSGELFF.